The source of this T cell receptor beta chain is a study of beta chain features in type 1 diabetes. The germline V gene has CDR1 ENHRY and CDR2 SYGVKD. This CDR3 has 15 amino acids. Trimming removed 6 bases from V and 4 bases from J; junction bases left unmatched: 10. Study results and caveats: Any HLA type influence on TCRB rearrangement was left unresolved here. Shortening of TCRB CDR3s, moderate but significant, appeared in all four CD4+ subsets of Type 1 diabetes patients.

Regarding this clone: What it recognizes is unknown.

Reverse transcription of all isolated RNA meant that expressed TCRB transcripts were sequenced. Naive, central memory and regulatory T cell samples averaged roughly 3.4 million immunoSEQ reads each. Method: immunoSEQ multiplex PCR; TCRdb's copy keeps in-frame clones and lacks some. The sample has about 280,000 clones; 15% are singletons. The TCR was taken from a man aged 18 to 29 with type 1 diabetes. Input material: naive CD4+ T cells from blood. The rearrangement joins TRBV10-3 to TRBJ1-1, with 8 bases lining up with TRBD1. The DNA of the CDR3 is TGTGCCATCAGAATGACAGGGGCCCGAGGCACTGAAGCTTTCTTT. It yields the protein CAIRMTGARGTEAFF.